This T cell receptor (beta chain) was documented in a study of shared clonotypes between healthy human individuals. Study-wide points: Relative to their counterparts shared across all four donors, non-shared clonotypes exhibited diminished generation probabilities.

About this clone: The antigen remains unidentified.

An approximately 220 ng quantity of DNA, 29,000 or so T cell genomes, went into the sorted-subset replicate PCRs. Produced via immunoSEQ multiplex PCR; TCRdb's table is partial and in-frame only. The profile shows more than 2 million clones, 93% of them singletons. Terminally differentiated effector memory CD45RA+ cells were left out of the naive CD8 fraction, which was CD45RO-negative and positively selected for CCR7. The V gene's germline CDR1 is SGHAT and CDR2 FQNNGV. V dropped 3 bases and J dropped 5; count of bases not matched to a gene: 4. CDR3 size: 15 residues. The TCR originated in a man younger than 35 in good health. Some clones in this sample may be carry-over from other donors' samples. The chain is built from TRBV11-2 and TRBJ2-1, with TRBD2 identical over 10 bases. What was sequenced was naive CD8+ T cells from PBMCs. The CDR3 reads CASSFSGRLDNEQFF. DNA of the CDR3: TGTGCCAGCAGCTTTAGCGGGAGGCTTGACAATGAGCAGTTCTTC.